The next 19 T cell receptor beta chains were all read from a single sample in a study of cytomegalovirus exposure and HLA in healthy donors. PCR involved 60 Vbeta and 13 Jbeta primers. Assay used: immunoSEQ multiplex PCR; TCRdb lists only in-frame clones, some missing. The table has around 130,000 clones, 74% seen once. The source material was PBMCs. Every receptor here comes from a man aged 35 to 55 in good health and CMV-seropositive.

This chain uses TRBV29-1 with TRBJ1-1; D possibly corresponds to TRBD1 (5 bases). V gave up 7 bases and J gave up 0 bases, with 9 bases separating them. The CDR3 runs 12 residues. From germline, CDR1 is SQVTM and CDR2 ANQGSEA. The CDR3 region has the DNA TGCAGCGCCGACAGCATGAACACTGAAGCTTTCTTT. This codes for CSADSMNTEAFF.

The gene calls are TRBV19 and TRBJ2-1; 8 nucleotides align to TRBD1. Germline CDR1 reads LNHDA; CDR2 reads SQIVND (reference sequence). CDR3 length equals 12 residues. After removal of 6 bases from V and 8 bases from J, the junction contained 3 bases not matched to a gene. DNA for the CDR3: TGTGCCAGTAGGGCAGGGGGCGATGAGCAGTTCTTC. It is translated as CASRAGGDEQFF.

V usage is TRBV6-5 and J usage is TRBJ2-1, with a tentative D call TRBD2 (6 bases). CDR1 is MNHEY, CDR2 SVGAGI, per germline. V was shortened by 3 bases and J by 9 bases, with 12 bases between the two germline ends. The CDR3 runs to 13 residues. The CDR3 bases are TGTGCCAGCAGTTATTTTAGCGGTTCTGAGCAGTTCTTC. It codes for CASSYFSGSEQFF.

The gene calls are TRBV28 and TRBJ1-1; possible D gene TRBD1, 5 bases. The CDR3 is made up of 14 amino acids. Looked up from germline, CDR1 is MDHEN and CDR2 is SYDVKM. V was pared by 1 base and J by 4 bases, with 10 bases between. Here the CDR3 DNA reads TGTGCCAGCAGTTTATACCCGGGGGTCACTGAAGCTTTCTTT. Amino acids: CASSLYPGVTEAFF.

In DNA, the CDR3 is TGTGCCATCAGTGAAGGTGGCCAGGGGAGAGGCTATGGCTACACCTTC. Translating it yields CAISEGGQGRGYGYTF. The V and J genes are TRBV10-3 and TRBJ1-2; TRBD1 is a possible D gene (6 bases). The germline V gene encodes CDR1 ENHRY and CDR2 SYGVKD. The germline V and J ends were trimmed by 3 bases and 4 bases, with 18 bases remaining between them. This CDR3 spans 16 amino acids.

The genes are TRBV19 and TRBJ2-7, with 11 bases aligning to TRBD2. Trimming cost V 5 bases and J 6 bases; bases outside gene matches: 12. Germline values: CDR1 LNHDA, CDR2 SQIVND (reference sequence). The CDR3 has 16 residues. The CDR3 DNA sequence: TGTGCCAGTAGTTTACTAGCGGGAGCCCGTTTATTCGAGCAGTACTTC. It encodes CASSLLAGARLFEQYF.

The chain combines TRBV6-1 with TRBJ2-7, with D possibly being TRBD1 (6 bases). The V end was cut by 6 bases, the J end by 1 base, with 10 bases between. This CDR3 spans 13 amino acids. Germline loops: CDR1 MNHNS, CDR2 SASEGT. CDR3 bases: TGTGCCAGCAGCTTACAGGGATCCTACGAGCAGTACTTC. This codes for CASSLQGSYEQYF.

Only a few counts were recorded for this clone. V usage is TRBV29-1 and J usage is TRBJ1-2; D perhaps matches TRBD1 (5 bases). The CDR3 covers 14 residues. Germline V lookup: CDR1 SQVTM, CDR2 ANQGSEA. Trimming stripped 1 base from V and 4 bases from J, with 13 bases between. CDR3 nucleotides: TGCAGCGTTGAAGGGACAACGGACGGCTATGGCTACACCTTC. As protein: CSVEGTTDGYGYTF.

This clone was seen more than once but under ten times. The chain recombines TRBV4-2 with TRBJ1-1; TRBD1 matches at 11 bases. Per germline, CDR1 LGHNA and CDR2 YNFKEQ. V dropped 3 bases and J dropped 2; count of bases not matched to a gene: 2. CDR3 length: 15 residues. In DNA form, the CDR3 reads TGTGCCAGCAGCCAGGGACAGGGGGACAACACTGAAGCTTTCTTT. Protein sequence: CASSQGQGDNTEAFF.

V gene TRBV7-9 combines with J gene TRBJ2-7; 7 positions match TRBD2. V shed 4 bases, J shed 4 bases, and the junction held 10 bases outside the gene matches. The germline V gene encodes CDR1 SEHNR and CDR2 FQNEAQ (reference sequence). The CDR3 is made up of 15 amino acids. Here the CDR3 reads CASSSDAGALYEQYF. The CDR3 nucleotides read TGTGCCAGCAGCTCCGACGCGGGAGCCCTTTACGAGCAGTACTTC.

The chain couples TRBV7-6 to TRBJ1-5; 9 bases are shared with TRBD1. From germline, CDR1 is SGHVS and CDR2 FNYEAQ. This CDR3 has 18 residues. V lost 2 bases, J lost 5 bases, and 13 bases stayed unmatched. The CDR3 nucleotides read TGTGCCAGCAGCTTATTTACTAGGGGACAGGGAGGCGATCAGCCCCAGCATTTT. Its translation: CASSLFTRGQGGDQPQHF.

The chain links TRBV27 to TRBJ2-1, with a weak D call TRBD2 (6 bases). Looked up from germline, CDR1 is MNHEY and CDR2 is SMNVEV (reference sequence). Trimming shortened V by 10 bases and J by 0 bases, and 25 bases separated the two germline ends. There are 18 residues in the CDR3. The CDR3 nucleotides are TGTGCCACCCAAGGAGAGTCTAGCGCAATGAGCTCCTACAATGAGCAGTTCTTC. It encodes CATQGESSAMSSYNEQFF.

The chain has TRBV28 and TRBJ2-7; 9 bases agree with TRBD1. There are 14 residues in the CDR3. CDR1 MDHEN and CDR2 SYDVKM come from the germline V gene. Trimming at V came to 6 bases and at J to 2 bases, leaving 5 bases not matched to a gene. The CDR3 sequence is CASRGQGAPYEQYF. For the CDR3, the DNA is TGTGCCAGCAGGGGACAGGGCGCGCCCTACGAGCAGTACTTC.

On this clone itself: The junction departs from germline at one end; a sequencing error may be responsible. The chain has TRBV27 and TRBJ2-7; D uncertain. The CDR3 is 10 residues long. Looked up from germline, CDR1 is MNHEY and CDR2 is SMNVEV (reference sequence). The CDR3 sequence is CASSLAAGSF. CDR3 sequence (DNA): TGTGCCAGCAGTTTGGCGGCCGGGTCCTTC.

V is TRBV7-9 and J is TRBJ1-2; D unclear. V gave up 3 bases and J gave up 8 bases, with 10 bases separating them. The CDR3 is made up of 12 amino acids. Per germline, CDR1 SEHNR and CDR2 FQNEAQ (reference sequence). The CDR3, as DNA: TGTGCCAGCAGCTTCTTTATGGGCGGCTACACCTTC. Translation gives CASSFFMGGYTF.

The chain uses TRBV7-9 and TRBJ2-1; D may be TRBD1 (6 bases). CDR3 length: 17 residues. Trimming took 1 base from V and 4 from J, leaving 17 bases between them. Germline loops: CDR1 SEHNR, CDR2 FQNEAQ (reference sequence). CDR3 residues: CASSLEGWGLGYNEQFF. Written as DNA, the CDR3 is TGTGCCAGCAGCTTAGAAGGTTGGGGGCTTGGATACAATGAGCAGTTCTTC.

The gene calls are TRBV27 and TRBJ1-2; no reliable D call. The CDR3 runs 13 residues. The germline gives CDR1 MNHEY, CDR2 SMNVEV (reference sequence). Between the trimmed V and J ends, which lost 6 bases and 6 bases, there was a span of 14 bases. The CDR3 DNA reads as TGTGCCAGCAGACCGGGAGGCCTCCATGGCTACACCTTC. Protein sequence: CASRPGGLHGYTF.

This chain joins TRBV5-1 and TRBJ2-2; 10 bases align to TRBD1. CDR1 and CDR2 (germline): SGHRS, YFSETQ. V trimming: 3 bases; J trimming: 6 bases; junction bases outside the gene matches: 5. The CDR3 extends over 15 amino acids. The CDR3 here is CASSSDRGSSGELFF. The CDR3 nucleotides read TGCGCCAGCAGCTCGGACAGGGGGTCTTCCGGGGAGCTGTTTTTT.

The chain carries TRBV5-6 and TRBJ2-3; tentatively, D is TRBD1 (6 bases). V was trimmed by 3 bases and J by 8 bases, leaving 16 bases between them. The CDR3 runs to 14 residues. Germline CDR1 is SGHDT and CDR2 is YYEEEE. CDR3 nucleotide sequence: TGTGCCAGCAGCTCGCGACAGGCCGGGTCTACGCAGTATTTT. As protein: CASSSRQAGSTQYF.